A selection of T cell receptor beta chains follows, all from one sample in a study of T cell responses to AZD1222 COVID-19 vaccine. Profiled with immunoSEQ multiplex PCR; TCRdb holds only in-frame clones, not every one. The table shows about 120,000 clones, with over 75% occurring only once. The material was peripheral blood, obtained on day 0 of AZD1222 vaccination. The receptors shown here come from an adult in good health. Each CDR3 is given with its conserved first and last residue. Each record gives: D gene, CDR3 length, clone size, V gene, J gene, CDR3 protein, CDR3 DNA. D genes are given only for firm matches. Only some rows state a clone size, as once, few, many or a class for expanded clones.

NA	15	NA	TRBV24-1	TRBJ2-3	CATSEMPGRGDTQYF	TGTGCCACCAGTGAGATGCCAGGAAGGGGAGATACGCAGTATTTT
NA	14	NA	TRBV6-5	TRBJ1-4	CASSYDGTGEKLFF	TGTGCCAGCAGTTACGACGGCACGGGTGAAAAACTGTTTTTT
TRBD1	16	NA	TRBV7-9	TRBJ1-5	CASSPGQGFWNQPQHF	TGTGCCAGCAGCCCCGGACAGGGGTTTTGGAATCAGCCCCAGCATTTT
TRBD2	15	NA	TRBV5-1	TRBJ2-1	CASRETLAAYNEQFF	TGCGCCAGCCGAGAGACACTAGCGGCCTACAATGAGCAGTTCTTC
NA	16	NA	TRBV25-1	TRBJ1-2	CASSELGLNRVWGYTF	TGTGCCAGCAGTGAACTGGGATTGAACAGGGTGTGGGGCTACACCTTC
NA	14	once	TRBV6-5	TRBJ2-1	CASNPGSPYNEQFF	TGTGCCAGCAACCCTGGGTCGCCCTACAATGAGCAGTTCTTC
NA	16	NA	TRBV4-1	TRBJ2-2	CASRQQFPGRTGELFF	TGCGCCAGCAGGCAGCAGTTTCCCGGGCGGACCGGGGAGCTGTTTTTT
NA	14	NA	TRBV30	TRBJ2-2	CALQGWGPSGELFF	TGTGCCTTGCAGGGGTGGGGACCCTCCGGGGAGCTGTTTTTT
TRBD1	15	NA	TRBV19	TRBJ1-5	CASSRGQLGGQPQHF	TGTGCCAGTAGTAGGGGACAGCTGGGGGGTCAGCCCCAGCATTTT
TRBD1	15	NA	TRBV4-1	TRBJ1-6	CASSQPTGEGSPLHF	TGCGCCAGCAGCCAACCGACAGGGGAGGGATCACCCCTCCACTTT
NA	16	few	TRBV18	TRBJ1-6	CASSRVFPGEGSPLHF	TGTGCCAGCTCACGAGTCTTTCCGGGGGAGGGTTCACCCCTCCACTTT
NA	14	NA	TRBV5-6	TRBJ1-1	CASSFGAREGEAFF	TGTGCCAGCAGCTTCGGCGCCAGGGAGGGTGAAGCTTTCTTT
NA	11	once	TRBV28	TRBJ1-2	CASSSGGGYTF	TGTGCCAGCAGTTCCGGGGGAGGCTACACCTTC
TRBD2	19	NA	TRBV4-1	TRBJ2-3	CASSQDPASGATVTDTQYF	TGCGCCAGCAGCCAAGACCCCGCTAGCGGCGCGACGGTCACAGATACGCAGTATTTT
NA	13	NA	TRBV27	TRBJ1-1	CVSSKGQNTEAFF	TGTGTCAGCAGCAAGGGACAGAACACTGAAGCTTTCTTT
NA	16	NA	TRBV6-2/TRBV6-3	TRBJ1-1	CASSYSFRAGNTEAFF	TGTGCCAGCAGTTACTCGTTCAGGGCGGGGAACACTGAAGCTTTCTTT
TRBD1	19	NA	TRBV6-1	TRBJ2-7	CASSEALSRAGTGRNEQYF	TGTGCCAGCAGTGAAGCGCTCTCTAGGGCCGGGACAGGGAGGAACGAGCAGTACTTC
NA	15	NA	TRBV14	TRBJ2-5	CASSQADSGPRTQYF	TGTGCCAGCAGCCAAGCCGACAGTGGCCCTCGGACCCAGTACTTC
NA	13	NA	TRBV7-8	TRBJ1-1	CASSPLIIGEAFF	TGTGCCAGCAGCCCTCTAATAATAGGTGAAGCTTTCTTT
NA	14	NA	TRBV19	TRBJ1-5	CASSIDPGGQPQHF	TGTGCCAGTAGTATAGATCCGGGCGGGCAGCCCCAGCATTTT
TRBD2	16	few	TRBV7-8	TRBJ2-2	CASSRGTSPLTGELFF	TGTGCCAGCAGCCGAGGGACTAGCCCCCTGACCGGGGAGCTGTTTTTT
NA	14	once	TRBV10-3	TRBJ1-1	CAISERQGYTEAFF	TGTGCCATCAGTGAGCGGCAGGGGTACACTGAAGCTTTCTTT
NA	14	once	TRBV9	TRBJ1-6	CASSGLGGDSPLHF	TGTGCCAGCAGCGGCCTCGGGGGTGATTCACCCCTCCACTTT
NA	16	once	TRBV6-6	TRBJ2-5	CASSYEVGGGGETQYF	TGTGCCAGCAGTTACGAGGTGGGGGGCGGAGGAGAGACCCAGTACTTC
NA	15	NA	TRBV7-8	TRBJ2-7	CASSGPSRGPYEQYF	TGTGCCAGCAGCGGACCATCCCGGGGGCCCTACGAGCAGTACTTC
TRBD1	14	NA	TRBV7-8	TRBJ1-1	CASRVFGTVTEAFF	TGTGCCAGCAGGGTTTTCGGGACAGTCACTGAAGCTTTCTTT
TRBD1	12	NA	TRBV28	TRBJ2-3	CASSLDQGAQYF	TGTGCCAGCAGTTTAGACCAGGGGGCGCAGTATTTT
NA	11	NA	TRBV6-5	TRBJ1-1	CASSSRTEAFF	TGTGCCAGCAGTTCGAGGACTGAAGCTTTCTTT
TRBD1	14	NA	TRBV6-5	TRBJ1-6	CASTFGQGNSPLHF	TGTGCCAGCACTTTCGGACAGGGGAATTCACCCCTCCACTTT
NA	14	few	TRBV30	TRBJ1-5	CAWTRGGSNQPQHF	TGTGCCTGGACCCGAGGGGGGAGCAATCAGCCCCAGCATTTT
NA	13	NA	TRBV3-1/TRBV3-2	TRBJ1-1	CASSQGMNTEAFF	TGTGCCAGCAGCCAAGGAATGAACACTGAAGCTTTCTTT
NA	14	NA	TRBV9	TRBJ1-1	CASSPSIQGTEAFF	TGTGCCAGCAGCCCGAGTATCCAGGGGACTGAAGCTTTCTTT
NA	17	once	TRBV5-4	TRBJ1-4	CASSYRTGRTKGEKLFF	TGTGCCAGCAGCTATAGGACCGGTAGAACAAAAGGTGAAAAACTGTTTTTT
TRBD1	12	once	TRBV27	TRBJ1-2	CASSPQGGGYTF	TGTGCCAGCAGTCCCCAGGGGGGGGGCTACACCTTC
NA	14	NA	TRBV20-1	TRBJ2-5	CSASLEAAQETQYF	TGCAGTGCTAGTTTGGAAGCGGCTCAAGAGACCCAGTACTTC
NA	16	NA	TRBV4-2	TRBJ2-2	CASSRNIQVNTGELFF	TGTGCCAGCAGCCGGAATATACAGGTTAACACCGGGGAGCTGTTTTTT
NA	11	NA	TRBV7-6	TRBJ1-1	CASRSGTEAFF	TGTGCCAGCAGGTCCGGGACTGAAGCTTTCTTT
NA	13	NA	TRBV12-3/TRBV12-4	TRBJ2-1	CASSLMGDGEQFF	TGTGCCAGCAGTTTAATGGGGGACGGCGAGCAGTTCTTC
NA	15	NA	TRBV5-6	TRBJ1-2	CASSLATVGSYGYTF	TGTGCCAGCAGCTTGGCCACGGTAGGAAGCTATGGCTACACCTTC
NA	17	few	TRBV4-2	TRBJ2-7	CASSQEQATSGIYEQYF	TGTGCCAGCAGCCAAGAACAGGCGACTAGTGGTATCTACGAGCAGTACTTC
NA	14	NA	TRBV6-5	TRBJ2-7	CASRKLDSAYEQYF	TGTGCCAGCAGAAAACTCGACAGTGCCTACGAGCAGTACTTC
NA	13	NA	TRBV5-6	TRBJ1-2	CASRPQGSYGYTF	TGTGCCAGCAGACCTCAGGGGAGCTATGGCTACACCTTC
NA	14	NA	TRBV6-2/TRBV6-3	TRBJ1-5	CASSSPDRYQPQHF	TGTGCCAGCAGTTCTCCGGACAGATATCAGCCCCAGCATTTT
NA	14	once	TRBV7-6	TRBJ2-1	CASSPLGTYNEQFF	TGTGCCAGCAGCCCCCTTGGCACCTACAATGAGCAGTTCTTC
TRBD2	11	NA	TRBV28	TRBJ2-7	CCAGGRYEQYF	TGTTGCGCGGGAGGGCGGTACGAGCAGTACTTC
TRBD1	15	NA	TRBV4-1	TRBJ1-2	CASSQVDREGNGYTF	TGCGCCAGCAGCCAAGTGGACAGGGAGGGGAATGGCTACACCTTC
NA	16	NA	TRBV13	TRBJ2-1	CASSPPVPGTPLEQFF	TGTGCCAGCAGCCCCCCCGTTCCGGGGACCCCATTAGAGCAGTTCTTC
NA	15	NA	TRBV7-3	TRBJ2-6	CASSLRESGANVLTF	TGTGCCAGCAGCTTAAGGGAATCCGGGGCCAACGTCCTGACTTTC
NA	12	NA	TRBV12-3/TRBV12-4	TRBJ1-2	CASSRDTGGYTF	TGTGCCAGCAGCCGGGACACGGGGGGCTACACCTTC
NA	12	NA	TRBV12-3/TRBV12-4	TRBJ1-2	CASSLQGGGYTF	TGTGCCAGCAGTTTACAGGGTGGTGGCTACACCTTC
TRBD1	14	NA	TRBV6-2/TRBV6-3	TRBJ1-1	CASSTQGGGTEAFF	TGTGCCAGCAGTACACAGGGGGGTGGCACTGAAGCTTTCTTT
TRBD1	17	NA	TRBV28	TRBJ2-5	CASSHLVKGADQETQYF	TGTGCCAGCAGTCACCTAGTTAAGGGGGCCGACCAAGAGACCCAGTACTTC
NA	11	NA	TRBV2	TRBJ1-1	CASRGGLGAFF	TGTGCCAGTCGGGGTGGGCTGGGAGCTTTCTTT